The T cell receptor beta chain under discussion was sequenced for a study of control samples from healthy donors and cancer patients. Trimming stripped 5 bases from V and 3 bases from J, with 20 bases between. The CDR3 has 17 residues. Germline lookup yields CDR1 KGHDR and CDR2 SFDVKD. Assay: immunoSEQ multiplex PCR; the TCRdb copy retains only in-frame clones and omits some. Among 150,000 to 200,000 clones, nearly 90% were seen once, and the ten largest hold about 1.4%. What was sequenced was blood. The V call is TRBV24-1, the J call TRBJ2-3; D might be TRBD2 (7 bases). The sequence was collected from a woman between 45 and 60 years old in good health. DNA for the CDR3: TGTGCCACCAGTGCTTTTAGGGGGGGAAGGCGGACAGATACGCAGTATTTT. This gives the protein CATSAFRGGRRTDTQYF.